This is a list of T cell receptor beta chains from one sample in a study of cytomegalovirus exposure and HLA in healthy donors. Assay: immunoSEQ multiplex PCR; the TCRdb copy retains only in-frame clones and omits some. The data hold 150,000 to 250,000 clones, with roughly four fifths observed a single time. Sequenced material: PBMCs. The receptors stem from a woman aged 45-65 years in good health and CMV-seropositive. Each CDR3 is given with its conserved first and last residue. D genes are given only for firm matches. Clone sizes are given selectively: once, few, many, or a class where the clone is expanded.

V	size	D	J	CDR3	DNA
TRBV4-1	-	-	TRBJ1-1	CASSPSVGGPTEAFF	TGCGCCAGCAGCCCATCCGTCGGGGGGCCGACTGAAGCTTTCTTT
TRBV21-1	-	-	TRBJ1-4	CASHLQSPNEKLFF	TGTGCCAGCCACCTACAGTCCCCTAATGAAAAACTGTTTTTT
TRBV10-3	-	-	TRBJ1-2	CAVDDSNYGYTF	TGTGCCGTCGACGACTCTAACTATGGCTACACCTTC
TRBV29-1	once	-	TRBJ2-5	CSNTLGGETQYF	TGCAGCAACACCTTGGGAGGAGAGACCCAGTACTTC
TRBV27	few	-	TRBJ2-7	CASSLSGSSYEQYF	TGTGCCAGCAGCCTTAGCGGATCCTCCTACGAGCAGTACTTC
TRBV4-3	few	-	TRBJ2-2	CASSQHEQGPTGELFF	TGCGCCAGCAGCCAACATGAACAGGGTCCCACCGGGGAGCTGTTTTTT
TRBV19	-	TRBD1	TRBJ1-5	CASSTRQGNNQPQHF	TGTGCCAGTAGTACCAGACAGGGCAATAATCAGCCCCAGCATTTT
TRBV7-2	-	-	TRBJ2-7	CASSLDGGVAYEQYF	TGTGCCAGCAGCTTAGATGGCGGGGTCGCCTACGAGCAGTACTTC
TRBV6-1	-	TRBD2	TRBJ2-7	CASSYEGAGSYEQYF	TGTGCCAGCAGCTACGAGGGAGCGGGGTCCTACGAGCAGTACTTC
TRBV6-6	-	-	TRBJ1-3	CASSYSRQGSGNTIYF	TGTGCCAGCAGTTACTCTCGGCAGGGCTCTGGAAACACCATATATTTT
TRBV28	-	TRBD2	TRBJ2-5	CASSFSGLARLQETQYF	TGTGCCAGCAGTTTCTCCGGACTAGCGAGACTCCAAGAGACCCAGTACTTC
TRBV29-1	-	TRBD1	TRBJ2-1	CSARDRPYNEQFF	TGCAGCGCAAGGGACAGGCCCTACAATGAGCAGTTCTTC
TRBV5-6	-	TRBD1	TRBJ2-5	CASSRDRGLGETQYF	TGTGCCAGCAGCCGGGACAGGGGGCTTGGAGAGACCCAGTACTTC
TRBV19	-	TRBD1	TRBJ1-1	CASTGGQQNTEAFF	TGTGCCAGTACCGGGGGACAGCAGAACACTGAAGCTTTCTTT
TRBV19	once	TRBD1	TRBJ2-3	CASSPDRAGTDTQYF	TGTGCCAGTAGTCCTGACAGGGCGGGTACAGATACGCAGTATTTT
TRBV4-1	-	-	TRBJ2-2	CASSQDGSGINTGELFF	TGCGCCAGCAGCCAAGATGGGTCAGGGATCAACACCGGGGAGCTGTTTTTT
TRBV6-1	-	TRBD2	TRBJ2-3	CASSRTSGSTDTQYF	TGTGCCAGCAGTAGGACTAGCGGGAGCACAGATACGCAGTATTTT
TRBV7-2	few	TRBD2	TRBJ2-1	CASSLGQGGYNEQFF	TGTGCCAGCAGCTTAGGGCAGGGAGGGTACAATGAGCAGTTCTTC
TRBV5-1	-	-	TRBJ2-5	CASSLALQETQYF	TGCGCCAGCAGCTTGGCCTTACAAGAGACCCAGTACTTC
TRBV7-9	-	TRBD1	TRBJ2-1	CASSPDVGQGSRSYNEQFF	TGTGCCAGCAGCCCAGATGTGGGACAGGGGTCCCGGTCGTACAATGAGCAGTTCTTC
TRBV21-1	-	-	TRBJ1-1	CASSKELRDRDSHTEAFF	TGTGCCAGCAGCAAAGAATTGCGGGACCGCGACTCGCACACTGAAGCTTTCTTT
TRBV19	-	-	TRBJ2-1	CASSITAGSYNEQFF	TGTGCCAGTAGTATTACCGCCGGCTCCTACAATGAGCAGTTCTTC
TRBV19	-	-	TRBJ1-2	CASSIGTVYGYTF	TGTGCCAGTAGTATAGGCACGGTCTATGGCTACACCTTC
TRBV6-6	-	TRBD1	TRBJ2-7	CASSSLRTGSSYEQYF	TGTGCCAGCAGTTCCCTCAGGACAGGTAGCTCCTACGAGCAGTACTTC
TRBV6-5	-	TRBD2	TRBJ2-7	CASSKHWTSGYEQYF	TGTGCCAGCAGTAAACACTGGACTAGCGGCTACGAGCAGTACTTC
TRBV6-6	-	TRBD1	TRBJ2-7	CASRARDRGLYEQYF	TGTGCCAGCAGGGCCCGGGACAGGGGGCTTTACGAGCAGTACTTC
TRBV11-3	-	-	TRBJ2-3	CASSLQDGDTQYF	TGTGCCAGCAGCCTACAAGACGGGGATACGCAGTATTTT
TRBV15	-	-	TRBJ1-1	CATSRDLSGDPSTEAFF	TGTGCCACCAGCAGAGATCTTTCGGGGGATCCCAGCACTGAAGCTTTCTTT
TRBV15	-	-	TRBJ1-1	CATSRDLEGNTEAFF	TGTGCCACCAGCAGAGATCTGGAGGGCAACACTGAAGCTTTCTTT
TRBV7-8	-	-	TRBJ2-5	CASSSTGPTGETQYF	TGTGCCAGCAGCTCCACAGGACCGACGGGCGAGACCCAGTACTTC
TRBV2	-	-	TRBJ1-5	CASRSGNNQPQHF	TGTGCCAGCAGATCGGGGAACAATCAGCCCCAGCATTTT
TRBV19	-	-	TRBJ1-4	CASTEDTSNEKLFF	TGTGCCAGCACAGAGGACACGTCTAATGAAAAACTGTTTTTT
TRBV4-3	few	-	TRBJ1-2	CASSQQGLAEYGYTF	TGCGCCAGCAGCCAGCAGGGACTGGCGGAATATGGCTACACCTTC
TRBV19	-	-	TRBJ1-5	CARLQEHQPQHF	TGTGCCAGATTACAGGAACATCAGCCCCAGCATTTT
TRBV19	-	TRBD1	TRBJ1-1	CASSRQGDTEAFF	TGTGCCAGTAGTCGACAGGGAGACACTGAAGCTTTCTTT
TRBV14	-	-	TRBJ2-3	CASSQEGGADTQYF	TGTGCCAGCAGCCAAGAAGGAGGGGCAGATACGCAGTATTTT
TRBV10-3	-	-	TRBJ1-5	CAISEGDQPQHF	TGTGCCATCAGTGAGGGAGATCAGCCCCAGCATTTT
TRBV30	-	TRBD2	TRBJ2-3	CAWSWAGVRTDTQYF	TGTGCCTGGAGTTGGGCGGGAGTTCGCACAGATACGCAGTATTTT
TRBV9	-	TRBD1	TRBJ1-1	CASSSWTGEAFF	TGTGCCAGCAGCTCTTGGACAGGGGAAGCTTTCTTT
TRBV27	-	-	TRBJ1-1	CASRLNRENTEAFF	TGTGCCAGCAGACTGAACAGGGAAAACACTGAAGCTTTCTTT
TRBV7-6	few	TRBD1	TRBJ2-3	CASSLGQGTDTQYF	TGTGCCAGCAGCTTGGGACAGGGGACAGATACGCAGTATTTT